Described below is a single TCR beta chain sequence and its context. This record belongs to a study of CD8 T cells in Susac syndrome. The V gene's germline CDR1 is GTSNPN and CDR2 SVGIG (reference sequence). V lost 7 bases and J lost 2; bases outside the gene matches: 10. This CDR3 spans 14 amino acids. With random hexamers, reverse transcription was performed on 0.5 to 1 ug of RNA. Amplification of TCR beta CDR3 used immunoSEQ multiplex PCR across 54 Vbeta and 13 Jbeta. TCRdb recomputed calls from the immunoSEQ multiplex PCR reads with MiXCR, one row per CDR3 protein. The sample contains approximately 140,000 distinct CDR3 sequences, 90% to 95% of which appear only once.

The gene calls are TRBV30 and TRBJ2-7, with 8 bases lining up with TRBD2. The clonotype was recovered from a human donor with multiple sclerosis. Sequencing was performed on CD4+ T cells from PBMCs. CDR3 amino acids: CASTGRDLAYEQYF. As DNA, the CDR3 is TGTGCCTCCACCGGGAGGGACCTCGCCTACGAGCAGTACTTC. The full variable domain, completed using reference TRBV30 and TRBJ2-7, is SQTIHQWPATLVQPVGSPLSLECTVEGTSNPNLYWYRQAAGRGLQLLFYSVGIGQISSEVPQNLSASRPQDRQFILSSKKLLLSDSGFYLCASTGRDLAYEQYFGPGTRLTVT.